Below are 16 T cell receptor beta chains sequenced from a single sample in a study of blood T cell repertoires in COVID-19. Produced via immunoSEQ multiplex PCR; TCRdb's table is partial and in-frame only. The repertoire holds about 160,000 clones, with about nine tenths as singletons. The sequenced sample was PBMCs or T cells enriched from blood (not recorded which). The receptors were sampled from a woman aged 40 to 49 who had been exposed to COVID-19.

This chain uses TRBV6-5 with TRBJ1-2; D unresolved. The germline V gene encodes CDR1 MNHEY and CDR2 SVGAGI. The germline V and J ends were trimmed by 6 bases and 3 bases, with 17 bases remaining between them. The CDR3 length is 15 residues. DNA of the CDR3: TGTGCCAGCAGCCCCGTGTCCGCCCGGGACTATGGCTACACCTTC. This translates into CASSPVSARDYGYTF.

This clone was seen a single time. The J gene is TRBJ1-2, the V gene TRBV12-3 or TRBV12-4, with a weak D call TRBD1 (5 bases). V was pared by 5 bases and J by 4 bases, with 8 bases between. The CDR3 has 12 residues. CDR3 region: CASSGGLYGYTF. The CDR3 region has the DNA TGTGCCAGCAGTGGGGGACTCTATGGCTACACCTTC.

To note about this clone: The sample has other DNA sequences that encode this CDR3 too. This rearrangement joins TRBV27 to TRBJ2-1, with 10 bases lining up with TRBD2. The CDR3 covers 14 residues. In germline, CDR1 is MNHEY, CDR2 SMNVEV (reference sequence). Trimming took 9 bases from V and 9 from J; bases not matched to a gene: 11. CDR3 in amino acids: CASRSGGAGGEQFF. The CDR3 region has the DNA TGTGCCAGTAGGAGCGGGGGGGCCGGTGGTGAGCAGTTCTTC.

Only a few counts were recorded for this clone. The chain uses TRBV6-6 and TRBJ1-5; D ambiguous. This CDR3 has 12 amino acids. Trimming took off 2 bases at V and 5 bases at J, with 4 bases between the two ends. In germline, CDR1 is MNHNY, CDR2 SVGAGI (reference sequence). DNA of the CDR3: TGTGCCAGCAGTTACAGAGATCAGCCCCAGCATTTT. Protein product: CASSYRDQPQHF.

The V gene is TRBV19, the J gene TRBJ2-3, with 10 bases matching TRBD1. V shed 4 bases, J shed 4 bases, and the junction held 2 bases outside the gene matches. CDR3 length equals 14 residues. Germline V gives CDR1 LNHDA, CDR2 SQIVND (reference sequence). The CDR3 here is CASSTDRGADTQYF. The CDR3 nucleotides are TGTGCCAGTAGTACGGACAGGGGGGCAGATACGCAGTATTTT.

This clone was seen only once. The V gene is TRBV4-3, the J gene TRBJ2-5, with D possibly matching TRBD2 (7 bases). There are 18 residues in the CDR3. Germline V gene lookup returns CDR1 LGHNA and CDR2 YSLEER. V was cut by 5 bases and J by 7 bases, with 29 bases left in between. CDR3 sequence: CASSNRDYYQSPQGTQYF. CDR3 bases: TGCGCCAGCAGCAACCGGGACTATTATCAGTCTCCACAGGGGACCCAGTACTTC.

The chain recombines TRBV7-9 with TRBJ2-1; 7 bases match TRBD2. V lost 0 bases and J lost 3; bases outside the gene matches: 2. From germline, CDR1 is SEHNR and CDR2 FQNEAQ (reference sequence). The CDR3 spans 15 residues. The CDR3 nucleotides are TGTGCCAGCAGCTTAGCTAGCGGGCGCTACAATGAGCAGTTCTTC. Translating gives CASSLASGRYNEQFF.

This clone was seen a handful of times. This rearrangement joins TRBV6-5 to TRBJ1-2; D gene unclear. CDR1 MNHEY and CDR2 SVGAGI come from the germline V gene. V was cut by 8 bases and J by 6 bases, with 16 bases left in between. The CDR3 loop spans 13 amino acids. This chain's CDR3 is CASSLLGRDGYTF. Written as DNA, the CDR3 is TGTGCCAGCTCCCTTTTGGGGAGGGATGGCTACACCTTC.

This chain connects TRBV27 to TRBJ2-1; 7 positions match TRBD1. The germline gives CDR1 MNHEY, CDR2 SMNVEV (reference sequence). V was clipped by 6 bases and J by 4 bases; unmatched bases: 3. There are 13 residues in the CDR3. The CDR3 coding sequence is TGTGCCAGCAGAAACAGGGGTTACAATGAGCAGTTCTTC. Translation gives CASRNRGYNEQFF.

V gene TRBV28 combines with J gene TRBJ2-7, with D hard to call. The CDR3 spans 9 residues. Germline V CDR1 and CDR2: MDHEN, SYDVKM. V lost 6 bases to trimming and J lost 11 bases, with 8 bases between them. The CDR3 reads CASRQVEYF. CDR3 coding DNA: TGTGCCAGCAGGCAGGTGGAGTACTTC.

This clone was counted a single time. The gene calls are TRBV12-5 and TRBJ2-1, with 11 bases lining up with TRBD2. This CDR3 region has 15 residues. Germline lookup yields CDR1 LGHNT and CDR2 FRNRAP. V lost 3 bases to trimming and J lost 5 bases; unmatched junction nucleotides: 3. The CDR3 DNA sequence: TGTGCTAGTGGTTTTCGACTAGCGGGAAACAATGAGCAGTTCTTC. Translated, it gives CASGFRLAGNNEQFF.

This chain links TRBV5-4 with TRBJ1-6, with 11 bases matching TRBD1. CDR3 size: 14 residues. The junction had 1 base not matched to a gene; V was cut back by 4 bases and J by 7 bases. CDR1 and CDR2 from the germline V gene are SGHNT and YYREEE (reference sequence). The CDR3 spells CASSRDRGNSPLHF. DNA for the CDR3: TGTGCCAGCAGCCGGGACAGGGGGAATTCACCCCTCCACTTT. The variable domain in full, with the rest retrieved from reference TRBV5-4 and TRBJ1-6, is ETGVTQSPTHLIKTRGQQVTLRCSSQSGHNTVSWYQQALGQGPQFIFQYYREEENGRGNFPPRFSGLQFPNYSSELNVNALELDDSALYLCASSRDRGNSPLHFGNGTRLTVT.

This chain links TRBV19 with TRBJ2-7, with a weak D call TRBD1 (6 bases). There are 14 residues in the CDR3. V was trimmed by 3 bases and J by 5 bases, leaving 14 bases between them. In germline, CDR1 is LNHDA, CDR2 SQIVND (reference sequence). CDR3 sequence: CASSMGIGGDEQYF. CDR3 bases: TGTGCCAGTAGTATGGGGATAGGGGGAGACGAGCAGTACTTC.

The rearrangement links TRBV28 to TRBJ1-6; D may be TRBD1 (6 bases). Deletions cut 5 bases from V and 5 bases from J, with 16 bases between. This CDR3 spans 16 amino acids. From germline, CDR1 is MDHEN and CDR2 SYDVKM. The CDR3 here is CASSAEVGTNNSPLHF. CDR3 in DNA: TGTGCCAGCAGTGCCGAAGTTGGGACAAATAATTCACCCCTCCACTTT.

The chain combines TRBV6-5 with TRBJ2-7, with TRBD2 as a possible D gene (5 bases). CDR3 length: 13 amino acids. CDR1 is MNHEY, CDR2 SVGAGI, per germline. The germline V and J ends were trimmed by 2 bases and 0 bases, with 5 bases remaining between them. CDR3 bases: TGTGCCAGCAGTTACAGCGGCTCCTACGAGCAGTACTTC. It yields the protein CASSYSGSYEQYF.

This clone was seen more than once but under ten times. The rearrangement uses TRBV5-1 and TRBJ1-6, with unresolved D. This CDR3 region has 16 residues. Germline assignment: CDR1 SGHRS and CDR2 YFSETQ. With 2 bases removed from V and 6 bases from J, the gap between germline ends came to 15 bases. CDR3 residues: CASSFTATGGNSPLHF. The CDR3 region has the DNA TGCGCCAGCAGCTTTACGGCCACGGGAGGTAATTCACCCCTCCACTTT.